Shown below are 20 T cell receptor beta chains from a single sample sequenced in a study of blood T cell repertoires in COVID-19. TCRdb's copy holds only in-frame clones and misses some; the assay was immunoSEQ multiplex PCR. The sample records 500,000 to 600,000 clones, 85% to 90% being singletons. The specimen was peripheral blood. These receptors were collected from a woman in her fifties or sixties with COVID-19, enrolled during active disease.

CDR3 DNA sequence: TGTGCCAGCAGTGAAGCACCACAGGGGGATGAAAAACTGTTTTTT. Its translation: CASSEAPQGDEKLFF. The V and J genes are TRBV6-1 and TRBJ1-4; TRBD1 matches at 8 bases. The CDR3 has 15 residues. From germline, CDR1 is MNHNS and CDR2 SASEGT. Germline trimming cut 0 bases from V and 6 bases from J; bases unmatched to any gene: 3.

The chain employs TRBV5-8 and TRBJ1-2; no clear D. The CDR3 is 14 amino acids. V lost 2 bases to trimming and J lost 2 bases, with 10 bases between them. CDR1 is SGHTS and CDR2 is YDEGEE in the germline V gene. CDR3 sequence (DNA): TGTGCCAGCAGCTTCCGTACCGGGAACTATGGCTACACCTTC. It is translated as CASSFRTGNYGYTF.

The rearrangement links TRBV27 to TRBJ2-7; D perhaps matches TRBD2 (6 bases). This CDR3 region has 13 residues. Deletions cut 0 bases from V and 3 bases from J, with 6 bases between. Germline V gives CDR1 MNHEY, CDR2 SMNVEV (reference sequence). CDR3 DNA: TGTGCCAGCAGTTTATCGCGGGGCTACGAGCAGTACTTC. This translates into CASSLSRGYEQYF.

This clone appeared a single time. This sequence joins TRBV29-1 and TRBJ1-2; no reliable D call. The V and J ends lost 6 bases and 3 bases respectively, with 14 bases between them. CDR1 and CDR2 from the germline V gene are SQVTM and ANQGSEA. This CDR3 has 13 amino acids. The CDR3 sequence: CSVTRVLDYGYTF. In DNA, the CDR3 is TGCAGCGTAACTAGGGTGCTAGACTATGGCTACACCTTC.

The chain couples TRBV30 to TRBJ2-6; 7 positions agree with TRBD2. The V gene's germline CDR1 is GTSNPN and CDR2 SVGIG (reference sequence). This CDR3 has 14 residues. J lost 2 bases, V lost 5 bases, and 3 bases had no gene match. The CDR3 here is CAWVRGAGANVLTF. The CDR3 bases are TGTGCCTGGGTACGGGGGGCTGGGGCCAACGTCCTGACTTTC.

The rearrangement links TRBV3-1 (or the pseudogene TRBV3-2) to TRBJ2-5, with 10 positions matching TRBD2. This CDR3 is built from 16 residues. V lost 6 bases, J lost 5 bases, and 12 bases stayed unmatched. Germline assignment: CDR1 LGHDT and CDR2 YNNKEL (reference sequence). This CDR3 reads CASRLRAGGATETQYF. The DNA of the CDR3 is TGTGCCAGCAGGCTGAGAGCGGGGGGGGCGACGGAGACCCAGTACTTC.

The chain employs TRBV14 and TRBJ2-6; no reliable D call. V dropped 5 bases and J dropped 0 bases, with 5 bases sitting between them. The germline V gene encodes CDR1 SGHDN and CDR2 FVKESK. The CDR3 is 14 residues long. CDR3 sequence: CASSSVSGANVLTF. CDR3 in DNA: TGTGCCAGCAGCTCCGTCTCTGGGGCCAACGTCCTGACTTTC.

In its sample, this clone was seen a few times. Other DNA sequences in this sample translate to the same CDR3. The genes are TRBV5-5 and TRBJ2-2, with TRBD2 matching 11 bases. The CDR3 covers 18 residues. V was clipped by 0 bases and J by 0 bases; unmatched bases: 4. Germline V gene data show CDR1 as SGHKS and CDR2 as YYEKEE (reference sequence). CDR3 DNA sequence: TGTGCCAGCAGCTTGGGGCTAGCGGGGGGCCCGAACACCGGGGAGCTGTTTTTT. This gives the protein CASSLGLAGGPNTGELFF.

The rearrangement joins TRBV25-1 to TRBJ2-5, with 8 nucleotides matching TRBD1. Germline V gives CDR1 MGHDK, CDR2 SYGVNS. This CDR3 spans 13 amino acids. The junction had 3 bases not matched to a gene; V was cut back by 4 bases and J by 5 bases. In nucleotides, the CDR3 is TGTGCCAGCAGTGGATACAGGGGGGAGACCCAGTACTTC. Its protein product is CASSGYRGETQYF.

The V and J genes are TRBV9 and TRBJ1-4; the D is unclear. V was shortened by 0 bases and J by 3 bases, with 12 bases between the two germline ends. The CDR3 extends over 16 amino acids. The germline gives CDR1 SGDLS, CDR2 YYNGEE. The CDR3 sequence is CASSVGASNSNEKLFF. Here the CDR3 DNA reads TGTGCCAGCAGCGTAGGGGCCAGCAACTCTAATGAAAAACTGTTTTTT.

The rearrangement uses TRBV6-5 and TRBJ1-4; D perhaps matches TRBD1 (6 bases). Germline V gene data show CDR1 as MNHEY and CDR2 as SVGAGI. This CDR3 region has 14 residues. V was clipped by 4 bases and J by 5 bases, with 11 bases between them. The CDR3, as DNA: TGTGCCAGCAGTTGGAGCCAGGGGAATGAAAAACTGTTTTTT. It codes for CASSWSQGNEKLFF.

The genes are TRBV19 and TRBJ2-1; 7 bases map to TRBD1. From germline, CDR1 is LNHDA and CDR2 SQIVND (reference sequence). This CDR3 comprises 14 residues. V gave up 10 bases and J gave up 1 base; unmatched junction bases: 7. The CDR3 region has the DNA TGTGCCACCTCGGACAGGCGATCCTACAATGAGCAGTTCTTC. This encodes CATSDRRSYNEQFF.

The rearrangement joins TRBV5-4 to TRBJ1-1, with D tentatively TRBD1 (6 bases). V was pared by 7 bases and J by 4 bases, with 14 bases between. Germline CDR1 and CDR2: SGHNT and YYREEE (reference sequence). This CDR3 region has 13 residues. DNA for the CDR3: TGTGCCAGCGAACTGACAGGCATCACTGAAGCTTTCTTT. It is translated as CASELTGITEAFF.

CDR3 in amino acids: CASSAAANTEAFF. The CDR3 nucleotides read TGTGCCAGCTCTGCTGCGGCAAACACTGAAGCTTTCTTT. This chain joins TRBV6-5 and TRBJ1-1; D not resolved. V was cut by 8 bases and J by 2 bases, with 12 bases left in between. The germline gives CDR1 MNHEY, CDR2 SVGAGI. This CDR3 is built from 13 residues.

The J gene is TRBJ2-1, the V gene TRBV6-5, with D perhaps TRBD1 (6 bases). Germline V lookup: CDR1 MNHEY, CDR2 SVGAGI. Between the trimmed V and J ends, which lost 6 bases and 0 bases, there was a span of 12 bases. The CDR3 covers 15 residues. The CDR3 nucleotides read TGTGCCAGCAGGGTGGGACACCTCTCCTACAATGAGCAGTTCTTC. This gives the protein CASRVGHLSYNEQFF.

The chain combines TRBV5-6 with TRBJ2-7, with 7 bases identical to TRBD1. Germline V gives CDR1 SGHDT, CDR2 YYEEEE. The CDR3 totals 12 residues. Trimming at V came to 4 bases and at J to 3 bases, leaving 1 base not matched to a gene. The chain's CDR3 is CASSRDSYEQYF. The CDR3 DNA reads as TGTGCCAGCAGCAGGGACAGCTACGAGCAGTACTTC.

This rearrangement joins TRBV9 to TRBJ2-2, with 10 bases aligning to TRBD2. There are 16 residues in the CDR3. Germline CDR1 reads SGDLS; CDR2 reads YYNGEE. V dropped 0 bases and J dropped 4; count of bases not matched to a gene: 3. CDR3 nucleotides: TGTGCCAGCAGCGTAGCCAGCGGGGGGGCCACCGGGGAGCTGTTTTTT. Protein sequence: CASSVASGGATGELFF.

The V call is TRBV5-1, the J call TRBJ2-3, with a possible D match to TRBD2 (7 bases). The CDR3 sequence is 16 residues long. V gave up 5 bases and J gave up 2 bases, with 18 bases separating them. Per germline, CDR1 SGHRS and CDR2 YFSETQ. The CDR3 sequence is CASRTGGRPITDTQYF. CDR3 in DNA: TGCGCCAGCAGGACCGGGGGGCGCCCCATCACAGATACGCAGTATTTT. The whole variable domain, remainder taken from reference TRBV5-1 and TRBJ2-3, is KAGVTQTPRYLIKTRGQQVTLSCSPISGHRSVSWYQQTPGQGLQFLFEYFSETQRNKGNFPGRFSGRQFSNSRSEMNVSTLELGDSALYLCASRTGGRPITDTQYFGPGTRLTVL.

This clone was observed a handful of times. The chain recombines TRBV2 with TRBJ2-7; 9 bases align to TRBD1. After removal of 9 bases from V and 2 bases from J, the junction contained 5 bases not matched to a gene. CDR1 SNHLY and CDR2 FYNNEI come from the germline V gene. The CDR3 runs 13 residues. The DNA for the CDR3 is TGTGCCAGTCGGACAGGGGTCCCCTACGAGCAGTACTTC. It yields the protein CASRTGVPYEQYF.

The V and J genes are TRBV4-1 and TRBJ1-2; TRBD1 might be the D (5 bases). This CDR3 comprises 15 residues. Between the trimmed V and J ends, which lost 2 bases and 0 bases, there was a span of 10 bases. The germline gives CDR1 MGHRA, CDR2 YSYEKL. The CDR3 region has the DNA TGCGCCAGCAGCCAATTCGGGGGTCCTAACTATGGCTACACCTTC. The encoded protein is CASSQFGGPNYGYTF.